The entry that follows covers one T cell receptor beta chain sequence. The antigen is unknown. These data originate in a study of T-cell reconstitution after alpha-beta-depleted transplantation in children. Regarding the study as a whole: Newly produced T cells mostly provided counts and TCRbeta diversity after one year, as hyperexpanded clones declined. At around two months after transplant, the alpha-beta T cells were reportedly derived from several hundred expanded clones that came from non-depleted graft cells.

Using unique molecular identifiers, the investigators prepared the TCRbeta library. TCRdb used MiXCR to reprocess the PCR reads, holding one entry per CDR3 protein. The sample shows about 470,000 distinct CDR3 sequences, around two fifths of them seen only once. The CDR3 is made up of 14 amino acids. Germline V gene sequence: CDR1 SQVTM, CDR2 ANQGSEA. V trimming: 4 bases; J trimming: 1 base; junction bases outside the gene matches: 5. The sequence derives from a girl aged 2-10 years with aplastic anemia, due to receive a stem cell transplant. The rearrangement links TRBV29-1 to TRBJ2-5, with 8 bases fitting TRBD2. This material consisted of PBMCs, taken before TCRalphabeta/CD19-depleted stem cell transplant. The CDR3 sequence is CSVVLAGPQETQYF. CDR3 sequence (DNA): TGCAGCGTTGTTCTAGCGGGCCCCCAAGAGACCCAGTACTTC.